The rows below give T cell receptor beta chains drawn from one sample of a study of early T cells in non-severe SARS-CoV-2 infection. MiXCR was run by TCRdb on the 5' RACE reads, yielding one entry per CDR3 protein. This table holds tens of thousands of distinct CDR3 sequences, over 3.5% found once. Sequenced input: whole blood. Receptors were obtained from an adult who was a healthcare worker with PCR-confirmed SARS-CoV-2 infection or an uninfected control (not recorded which). Both conserved end residues are part of each CDR3. The order of the fields is J gene, V gene, D gene, clone size, CDR3 DNA, CDR3 protein. The D gene is left open where the match is weak. Where a row states a size, it is once, few, many or the class of an expanded clone; other rows omit it.

J: TRBJ1-1
V: TRBV3-1
D: NA
size: many
DNA: TGTGCCAGCAGCCAAGTGTTTGAGAACACTGAAGCTTTCTTT
CDR3: CASSQVFENTEAFF

J: TRBJ2-7
V: TRBV7-2
D: NA
size: NA
DNA: TGTGCCAGCAGCTTAGACTACCGCTACGAGCAGTACTTC
CDR3: CASSLDYRYEQYF

J: TRBJ2-1
V: TRBV25-1
D: TRBD2
size: many
DNA: TGTGCCAGCAGTGACGGTCTAGCGGGAGCCCCGCCTGCATACAATGAGCAGTTCTTC
CDR3: CASSDGLAGAPPAYNEQFF

J: TRBJ2-5
V: TRBV7-9
D: NA
size: NA
DNA: TGTGCCAGCAGCCCCCGGGCGGGCCAAGAGACCCAGTACTTC
CDR3: CASSPRAGQETQYF

J: TRBJ2-3
V: TRBV4-2
D: NA
size: few
DNA: TGTGCCAGCAGCCAAATTAACAGAGCTAGCACAGATACGCAGTATTTT
CDR3: CASSQINRASTDTQYF

J: TRBJ2-5
V: TRBV20-1
D: NA
size: many
DNA: TGCAGTGCTCTAGACGCGCTACACCAAGAGACCCAGTACTTC
CDR3: CSALDALHQETQYF

J: TRBJ2-1
V: TRBV2
D: TRBD1
size: NA
DNA: TGTGCCAGCAGTTTTGACAGGGCCTCCTACAATGAGCAGTTCTTC
CDR3: CASSFDRASYNEQFF

J: TRBJ1-2
V: TRBV2
D: NA
size: many
DNA: TGTGCCAGCAGTGAAGGGATTGGCAGAGGGGGCTACACCTTC
CDR3: CASSEGIGRGGYTF

J: TRBJ2-5
V: TRBV9
D: NA
size: NA
DNA: TGTGCCAGCAGCGTAGCGTCAGCGTACCAAGAGACCCAGTACTTC
CDR3: CASSVASAYQETQYF

J: TRBJ2-7
V: TRBV6-5
D: TRBD1
size: many
DNA: TGTGCCAGCAGTTACTCTGGGACAGTCTCCTACGAGCAGTACTTC
CDR3: CASSYSGTVSYEQYF

J: TRBJ2-7
V: TRBV2
D: TRBD2
size: few
DNA: TGTGCCAGGGGGACTAGCGGGTACGAGCAGTACTTC
CDR3: CARGTSGYEQYF

J: TRBJ1-2
V: TRBV6-6
D: NA
size: many
DNA: TGTGCCAGCAGTACCCGGTCAGGAGCCCTAGGGACTGGCTACACCTTC
CDR3: CASSTRSGALGTGYTF

J: TRBJ2-3
V: TRBV20-1
D: TRBD2
size: NA
DNA: TGCAGTGCTCCCGCCAGCGGGAGGGCCGGGATTAGCACAGATACGCAGTATTTT
CDR3: CSAPASGRAGISTDTQYF

J: TRBJ1-5
V: TRBV5-1
D: TRBD1
size: NA
DNA: TGCGCCAGCAGCCCGGGACAGGGAAGCAATCAGCCCCAGCATTTT
CDR3: CASSPGQGSNQPQHF

J: TRBJ2-1
V: TRBV11-3
D: TRBD1
size: few
DNA: TGTGCCAGCAGCCTGCGGACAGGGGGTAGTGAGCAGTTCTTC
CDR3: CASSLRTGGSEQFF

J: TRBJ1-5
V: TRBV10-3
D: TRBD1
size: NA
DNA: TGTGCCTCGGCGGGGGACAGGACCTATAGCAATCAGCCCCAGCATTTT
CDR3: CASAGDRTYSNQPQHF

J: TRBJ2-1
V: TRBV29-1
D: TRBD2
size: NA
DNA: TGCAGCGTTGAAGAAAGAATACTAGCGGGAGGAAATGAGCAGTTCTTC
CDR3: CSVEERILAGGNEQFF

J: TRBJ2-1
V: TRBV6-2/TRBV6-3
D: TRBD2
size: many
DNA: TGTGCCAGCAGTTCCCCGCTAGCGGGTACCTACAATGAGCAGTTCTTC
CDR3: CASSSPLAGTYNEQFF

J: TRBJ2-5
V: TRBV18
D: NA
size: many
DNA: TGTGCCAGCTCACCACCCTTCAGTAACCCAGAGACCCAGTACTTC
CDR3: CASSPPFSNPETQYF

J: TRBJ2-7
V: TRBV28
D: TRBD1
size: many
DNA: TGTGCCAGCAGTCTCGCGACAGGGGGCCAGTACGAGCAGTACTTC
CDR3: CASSLATGGQYEQYF

J: TRBJ2-1
V: TRBV14
D: TRBD2
size: many
DNA: TGTGCCAGCAGCCAAGCCGCACGTAGACTAGCGGGGGACAATGAGCAGTTCTTC
CDR3: CASSQAARRLAGDNEQFF

J: TRBJ2-7
V: TRBV28
D: NA
size: many
DNA: TGTGCCAGCAGTTTAGGGTCCTACGAGCAGTACTTC
CDR3: CASSLGSYEQYF

J: TRBJ2-1
V: TRBV12-3/TRBV12-4
D: TRBD2
size: many
DNA: TGTGCCAGCAGCCTTGTCAGCGGGGCTTACAATGAGCAGTTCTTC
CDR3: CASSLVSGAYNEQFF

J: TRBJ1-6
V: TRBV28
D: TRBD1
size: NA
DNA: TGTGCCAGCAGTTTAGGACAGGCCCTCCACTTT
CDR3: CASSLGQALHF

J: TRBJ1-3
V: TRBV25-1
D: NA
size: many
DNA: TGTGCCAGCAGTGAAATGGGAAACACCATATATTTT
CDR3: CASSEMGNTIYF

J: TRBJ2-2
V: TRBV28
D: NA
size: many
DNA: TGTGCCAGCAAGAGTCCGAACACCGGGGAGCTGTTTTTT
CDR3: CASKSPNTGELFF

J: TRBJ1-1
V: TRBV9
D: NA
size: many
DNA: TGTGCCAGCAGCCCAGGGGCCAACACTGAAGCTTTCTTT
CDR3: CASSPGANTEAFF

J: TRBJ2-5
V: TRBV5-1
D: NA
size: many
DNA: TGCGCCAGCAGCTTGGTAGGCCAGGCAGGGGAGACCCAGTACTTC
CDR3: CASSLVGQAGETQYF

J: TRBJ1-1
V: TRBV28
D: NA
size: NA
DNA: TGTGCCAGCAGTTTAGGGTCCGGCACTGAAGCTTTCTTT
CDR3: CASSLGSGTEAFF

J: TRBJ1-5
V: TRBV18
D: NA
size: NA
DNA: TGTGCCAGCTCACCATTGGGGGCTGGGGGCCAGCCCCAGCATTTT
CDR3: CASSPLGAGGQPQHF

J: TRBJ1-4
V: TRBV5-1
D: NA
size: many
DNA: TGCGCCAGCAGGCCGGACAGTAACGAAAAACTGTTTTTT
CDR3: CASRPDSNEKLFF

J: TRBJ2-1
V: TRBV27
D: NA
size: NA
DNA: TGTGCCAGCAGTTTGAGAAGTTTTGTTACCGATGAGCAGTTCTTC
CDR3: CASSLRSFVTDEQFF

J: TRBJ1-1
V: TRBV2
D: NA
size: many
DNA: TGTGCCACCGGACGGGACAACACTGAAGCTTTCTTT
CDR3: CATGRDNTEAFF

J: TRBJ2-7
V: TRBV29-1
D: NA
size: few
DNA: TGCAGCGTTGGAATTAGGGGGGGTCCCTACGAGCAGTACTTC
CDR3: CSVGIRGGPYEQYF

J: TRBJ2-5
V: TRBV18
D: NA
size: many
DNA: TGTGCCAGCTCACTGTGGACCCAACAAGAGACCCAGTACTTC
CDR3: CASSLWTQQETQYF

J: TRBJ1-5
V: TRBV19
D: NA
size: many
DNA: TGTGCCAGTAGTATAGAGGGGCAGGGGTATCAGCCCCAGCATTTT
CDR3: CASSIEGQGYQPQHF

J: TRBJ2-6
V: TRBV27
D: NA
size: few
DNA: TGTGCCGGCCGGGGGTTGGCGGGGGCCAACGTCCTGACTTTC
CDR3: CAGRGLAGANVLTF

J: TRBJ2-7
V: TRBV24-1
D: NA
size: NA
DNA: TGTGCCACCAGTGACCCGGGACGGGCGGACGAGCAGTACTTC
CDR3: CATSDPGRADEQYF

J: TRBJ1-2
V: TRBV7-9
D: NA
size: many
DNA: TGTGCCAGCAGTATCCGGGACCGCTCTTTAGGCTACACCTTC
CDR3: CASSIRDRSLGYTF

J: TRBJ2-5
V: TRBV12-3/TRBV12-4
D: NA
size: many
DNA: TGTGCCAGCAGTTTAGGGTGGAAAGAGACCCAGTACTTC
CDR3: CASSLGWKETQYF

J: TRBJ2-2
V: TRBV15
D: NA
size: many
DNA: TGTGCCACCAGCAGAGCCCCCGGGGCCGTTGACACCGGGGAGCTGTTTTTT
CDR3: CATSRAPGAVDTGELFF

J: TRBJ2-3
V: TRBV24-1
D: NA
size: NA
DNA: TGTGCCACCAGCACCGTGGGGGCAGATACGCAGTATTTT
CDR3: CATSTVGADTQYF

J: TRBJ2-7
V: TRBV10-3
D: NA
size: many
DNA: TGTGCCATCAGTGAGGCGAGGAGCTCCTACGAGCAGTACTTC
CDR3: CAISEARSSYEQYF

J: TRBJ2-5
V: TRBV12-3/TRBV12-4
D: NA
size: many
DNA: TGTGCCAGCAGTTTAGGGGTACTCCAAGAGACCCAGTACTTC
CDR3: CASSLGVLQETQYF

J: TRBJ2-7
V: TRBV18
D: TRBD2
size: many
DNA: TGTGCCAGCTCATCTAGCGGGACTAGCTCCTACGAGCAGTACTTC
CDR3: CASSSSGTSSYEQYF

J: TRBJ2-7
V: TRBV7-8
D: NA
size: few
DNA: TGTGCCAGCAGCTTATCTGGGAGATCCCTTATGGGCGAGCAGTACTTC
CDR3: CASSLSGRSLMGEQYF

J: TRBJ2-1
V: TRBV7-3
D: NA
size: NA
DNA: TGTGCCAGCAGTCCTCCTTGGGACGAACCAAATGAGCAGTTCTTC
CDR3: CASSPPWDEPNEQFF

J: TRBJ2-2
V: TRBV5-4
D: NA
size: few
DNA: TGTGCCAGCAGCGCGGACTTCCCGGGGACCGGGGAGCTGTTTTTT
CDR3: CASSADFPGTGELFF

J: TRBJ2-4
V: TRBV6-6
D: TRBD2
size: NA
DNA: TGTGCCAGCAGTTACTCCCACCGGGACTACACAGCCAAAAACATTCAGTACTTC
CDR3: CASSYSHRDYTAKNIQYF

J: TRBJ1-2
V: TRBV18
D: NA
size: many
DNA: TGTGCCAGCTCACCGGGGGACCGAGGCTACACCTTC
CDR3: CASSPGDRGYTF

J: TRBJ1-1
V: TRBV20-1
D: NA
size: many
DNA: TGCAGTGCTAGAGGGGACGGGAACACTGAAGCTTTCTTT
CDR3: CSARGDGNTEAFF

J: TRBJ2-3
V: TRBV30
D: NA
size: many
DNA: TGTGCCTGGAGTGTAATCACAGATACGCAGTATTTT
CDR3: CAWSVITDTQYF

J: TRBJ2-3
V: TRBV11-2
D: NA
size: many
DNA: TGTGCCAGCAGCCGCCCCCGCCGGGCAGAAGATACGCAGTATTTT
CDR3: CASSRPRRAEDTQYF

J: TRBJ2-3
V: TRBV28
D: TRBD1
size: many
DNA: TGTGCCAGCCGCAGGGGGAGCACAGATACGCAGTATTTT
CDR3: CASRRGSTDTQYF

J: TRBJ1-2
V: TRBV3-1
D: NA
size: many
DNA: TGTGCCAGCAGCCAAAGGGCAGGGAGAATCTCGTCAGGCTACACCTTC
CDR3: CASSQRAGRISSGYTF

J: TRBJ2-1
V: TRBV7-2
D: NA
size: many
DNA: TGTGCCAGCAGCTTAGTTACTTTATACAATGAGCAGTTCTTC
CDR3: CASSLVTLYNEQFF

J: TRBJ1-1
V: TRBV5-1
D: NA
size: many
DNA: TGCGCCAGCAGCTTGTCCCCCATGGGGAACACTGAAGCTTTCTTT
CDR3: CASSLSPMGNTEAFF

J: TRBJ2-5
V: TRBV10-2
D: NA
size: NA
DNA: TGCGCCAGCAGTGATTTGACAGGGAGGGCAGAGACCCAGTACTTC
CDR3: CASSDLTGRAETQYF

J: TRBJ2-4
V: TRBV20-1
D: TRBD2
size: many
DNA: TGCAGTGCTAGAGATTATGGGCTAGCGGGATTGGACATTCAGTACTTC
CDR3: CSARDYGLAGLDIQYF